This T cell receptor (beta chain) derives from a study of blood T cells in healthy people across ages. Study as a whole: Template switching caught about one barcoded beta molecule for each two T cells.

With a J-beta primer mix and a sample-barcoded 5' primer, a second PCR ran about 6 to 11 cycles. MiXCR was run by TCRdb on the 5' RACE reads, yielding one entry per CDR3 protein. The sample contains roughly 720,000 distinct CDR3 sequences, about 55% of which appear only once. This CDR3 has 15 residues. Trimming took 3 bases from V and 2 from J; bases not matched to a gene: 2. Germline CDR1 SGHTA, CDR2 FQGNSA. This clonotype appeared many times. The chain is built from TRBV7-2 and TRBJ2-1; the match to TRBD2 covers 9 bases. The origin of this receptor is a man older than 75 in good health. The sample taken for sequencing was blood. As DNA, the CDR3 is TGTGCCAGCAGCTTTAGCGGGAGCACCTACAATGAGCAGTTCTTC. Amino acids: CASSFSGSTYNEQFF.